Described below is a single T cell receptor beta chain sequence and its context. This clonotype was observed at least ten times. Its antigen specificity is not known. Relative to the germline gene, one junction end is altered; a read error may explain this. Including cysteine and phenylalanine, the CDR3 has 14 amino acids. The kept DNA is CDR3 alone, 42 bases in frame from the first base. Stable hyperthyroidism was defined as no progression to ophthalmopathy within 18 months of follow-up. Patients with hyperthyroidism were aged 18 to 65 years, had been newly diagnosed, and had a disease duration of less than 2 months. Patients with other autoimmune diseases, uncontrolled infections, pregnancy or lactation were excluded. Diagnosis relied on clinical symptoms, serum thyroxine, TRAb, thyroid ultrasound and orbital computed tomography. Using Ficoll-Paque density gradient centrifugation, PBMCs were isolated from about 9.4 ml of fresh peripheral blood. Total RNA was extracted with Trizol reagent and quality-checked on an Agilent 2100 Bioanalyzer.

For repertoire sequencing, the TCR beta CDR3 regions were amplified from RNA transcripts. A first-round RT-PCR used HTBI primers with the Qiagen OneStep RT-PCR kit, followed by a second-round multiplex PCR, size selection and purification. Libraries were sequenced on an Illumina HiSeq2000 using paired-end 100 bp reads. On the study's bioinformatics: SOAPnuke was used for read processing, and reads with adapters, uncalled bases, a mean Phred below 15, or no exact constant-primer or identifier match were discarded. COPE v1.2.5 was used to merge high-quality paired reads. Clonotypes were defined as unique nucleotide sequences and were aligned to IMGT TRB V, D and J references using MiTCR v1.1. The analysis was limited to V-J combinations with a frequency above 0.0001, which together covered just over 98% of the repertoires. For each V-J combination, a TCR clonal expansion and chaos score was defined as the ratio of F50 clonal expansion to chaos observed in the TCRdist matrix. Welch's t-statistics and random forest were used to reduce features to about a dozen V-J combinations, which were fed into a naive Bayes classifier. The similarity between thyroid and blood repertoires was quantified using the Morisita-Horn index. Using fastp trimming at Q25 and MiXCR clonotype assembly, TCRdb reanalyzed the public sequencing data and kept in-frame beta chains. Identical CDR3 proteins give one entry, which carries the most common genes and DNA. The V and J calls were not made by the authors but by TCRdb's processing. In this sample the table shows some 350,000 distinct CDR3 sequences, roughly 15% of which occur a single time. Approximately 2.4% of the sample comes from the top ten.

The data originate from a study of Graves' ophthalmopathy and Graves' hyperthyroidism (dated by TCRdb to 2017 to 2018). For context, the study as a whole: Peripheral blood was collected at initial diagnosis, before any treatment. The study used signatures of the TCR beta repertoire to tell Graves' ophthalmopathy apart from Graves' hyperthyroidism and to predict which patients would progress to ophthalmopathy. In total, 135 blood samples were TCR-sequenced: approximately 40 ophthalmopathy, around 75 hyperthyroidism and approximately 17 hyperthyroidism-to-ophthalmopathy patients. To explore V-J signatures distinguishing ophthalmopathy from hyperthyroidism, a discovery set of approximately 100 patients (43 ophthalmopathy, roughly 60 stable hyperthyroidism) was enrolled. For independent validation, a separate cohort was made up of approximately 19 hyperthyroidism patients plus 17 patients who later progressed from hyperthyroidism to ophthalmopathy. In roughly six hyperthyroidism patients, T-cell repertoires of thyroid tissue and blood were compared. After sampling, hyperthyroidism patients received methimazole starting at 30 mg daily, and ophthalmopathy patients received high-dose intravenous methylprednisolone.

Beyond this particular receptor, the publication reports: Most expanded thyroid clonotypes with frequency above 0.001 were also detected in blood, suggesting blood repertoires may reflect the thyroid immune response. In validation, the model predicted ophthalmopathy progression with 55% to 71% sensitivity and 72% to 80% specificity; roughly 12 predicted patients were CT-confirmed with GO in a median of approximately 6.5 months. Sample size was not predetermined statistically, and investigators were not blinded to group allocation. Ophthalmopathy was separated from stable hyperthyroidism by the 13-signature model with 85% to 90% sensitivity and less than 82% specificity in cross-validation and with 80%/75% in the test set.

Sequenced: peripheral blood. The sequence derives from an adult woman with stable Graves' hyperthyroidism. The receptor chain draws on TRBV12-3 or TRBV12-4 and TRBJ2-4, with TRBD1 matching 9 junction bases. The DNA sequence reads TGTGCCAGCAGGACAGGGGGAGCCAAAAACATTAAGTACTTC. This sequence encodes CASRTGGAKNIKYF.